Listed below are T cell receptor beta chains from one sample, sequenced in a study of blood T cell repertoires in COVID-19. Clones were sequenced by immunoSEQ multiplex PCR, and TCRdb holds only the in-frame ones, with some missing. The repertoire holds some 65,000 clones, with around 80% as singletons. Sequenced sample: peripheral blood. Receptors were obtained from a human donor in a cohort sampled during active COVID-19. The CDR3 runs from the conserved cysteine through the conserved F or W. D genes are given only for firm matches. Not all rows give a size; the values are once, few, many and, for expanded clones, a class.

j_gene	v_gene	abundance	d_gene	CDR3nt	CDR3aa
TRBJ2-3	TRBV6-6	.	TRBD2	TGTGCCAGCACCCCGGGGGGTGGCACAGATACGCAGTATTTT	CASTPGGGTDTQYF
TRBJ1-1	TRBV6-4	.	.	TGTGCCAGCAAGATCGAGGACAGCACTAACACTGAAGCTTTCTTT	CASKIEDSTNTEAFF
TRBJ2-5	TRBV6-5	once	TRBD1	TGTGCCAGCAGTTACAGATTCGGACAGGGTATCAAGACCCAGTACTTC	CASSYRFGQGIKTQYF
TRBJ2-7	TRBV6-5	.	.	TGTGCCAGCAGGGCGGGCGCATTTTACGAGCAGTACTTC	CASRAGAFYEQYF
TRBJ1-2	TRBV6-5	.	.	TGTGCCAGCAGTTTTAGGGGTTACTATGGCTACACCTTC	CASSFRGYYGYTF
TRBJ2-3	TRBV5-5	.	.	TGTGCCAGCAGCGAGCAGGAAGATACGCAGTATTTT	CASSEQEDTQYF
TRBJ2-3	TRBV7-3	once	TRBD1	TGTGCCAGCACCTCCGGACAGGGCGGAGATACGCAGTATTTT	CASTSGQGGDTQYF
TRBJ1-5	TRBV19	few	TRBD1	TGTGCCAGTAGCGCCGGAGGGGGCCTCGGCAATCAGCCCCAGCATTTT	CASSAGGGLGNQPQHF
TRBJ2-3	TRBV3-1/TRBV3-2	.	.	TGTGCCAGCAGCCAAGGGTTCCCCCTGGGGGGAGCTAGCACAGATACGCAGTATTTT	CASSQGFPLGGASTDTQYF
TRBJ1-1	TRBV11-3	many	.	TGTGCCAGCAGCTTAGATCTGGGGGGAGAAGCTTTCTTT	CASSLDLGGEAFF
TRBJ2-2	TRBV7-2	.	TRBD1	TGTGCCAGCAGCCGACAGGGGCCCGGGGAGCTGTTTTTT	CASSRQGPGELFF
TRBJ2-7	TRBV15	once	TRBD2	TGTGCCACCAGCAGAGGTAGCGGGGCTAACTCCTACGAGCAGTACTTC	CATSRGSGANSYEQYF
TRBJ1-1	TRBV10-3	.	TRBD1	TGTGCCATCAGTGGGACAGGGGGCACTGAAGCTTTCTTT	CAISGTGGTEAFF
TRBJ2-7	TRBV19	few	TRBD1	TGTGCCAGTAGTATGGGACAGGGGTCCTACGAGCAGTACTTC	CASSMGQGSYEQYF
TRBJ1-1	TRBV5-1	.	.	TGCGCCAGCAGCTTGGATACAGGAGCGAACACTGAAGCTTTCTTT	CASSLDTGANTEAFF
TRBJ1-1	TRBV27	.	.	TGTGCCAGCAGTTTATACAACCTGAACACTGAAGCTTTCTTT	CASSLYNLNTEAFF
TRBJ2-4	TRBV3-1/TRBV3-2	.	TRBD2	TGTGCCAGCAGTCTAGCGGGAGACTCCAAAAACATTCAGTACTTC	CASSLAGDSKNIQYF
TRBJ2-3	TRBV6-1	.	TRBD1	TGTGCCAGCAGTGACCGGGACAGGGGGATCACAGATACGCAGTATTTT	CASSDRDRGITDTQYF
TRBJ2-7	TRBV9	medium-sized	.	TGTGCCAGCAGCGAGGGGGTCTCCTACGAGCAGTACTTC	CASSEGVSYEQYF
TRBJ2-5	TRBV4-1	.	.	TGCGCCAGCAGCTTGCGGGATGGGGAGACCCAGTACTTC	CASSLRDGETQYF
TRBJ2-5	TRBV7-8	.	TRBD1	TGTGCCAGCAGCTTAGCGCCGGCAGGGGGCCAAGAGACCCAGTACTTC	CASSLAPAGGQETQYF